This T cell receptor (beta chain) originates from a study of blood T cell repertoires in COVID-19 (dated by TCRdb to 2019 to 2021). At the level of the whole study: Samples covering the acute and convalescent phases of COVID-19 were provided by collaborators in the United States, Italy and Spain. Sample metadata almost always included a de-identified subject ID, COVID-19 status, age in years and sex. The material from the prospective study consisted of cDNA or gDNA derived from T cells, B-cell-depleted T cells, or PBMCs. The dataset comprised deeply sampled blood TCRbeta repertoires from subjects exposed to, actively infected with, or recovered from COVID-19. Where available, HLA class I and class II types were obtained from metadata supplied by the sample provider rather than from assay-based typing. Samples came from the ongoing ImmuneRACE study (first 160 participants) plus 1,254 subjects from 6 global collaborators. The repertoires were released in a freely available public database meant as a resource for research on the immune response to SARS-CoV-2. The paper's findings and limits, for the study overall: Clinical and demographic metadata were provided uncurated, with the amount varying by source and participant.

TCRbeta CDR3 regions were amplified from genomic DNA using the immunoSEQ Assay, a bias-controlled multiplex PCR. The study's processing was this. The number of nucleated cells in each sample was estimated from the amplification of reference gene primers within the assay. To quantify the absolute abundance of each unique TCRbeta CDR3 rearrangement, sequence reads were collapsed and filtered. For each sample, productive Simpson clonality was calculated as the square root of Simpson's diversity index over productive rearrangements. Not all clones reach the TCRdb copy of this immuneACCESS table, which keeps in-frame sequences only. Checked studies attribute under half of the gap to unresolved V genes and leave the rest unexplained. The V and J calls and clone size come from that table; D and trimming were worked out from the DNA. The sample data list approximately 230,000 clones, and around 84% of these were observed just once. The ten biggest clones cover around 16% of the sample.

A note on this clone: Its antigen has not been determined. Per-nucleotide qualities are absent, and no much larger clonotype sits a single base away.

Enrolling through a virtual design, the prospective study's participants ranged in age from roughly 18 to 100 years and lived across about two dozen United States geographic areas. In the prospective study, cohorts were assigned on the basis of participant-reported clinical history obtained from a screening survey and a study questionnaire. ImmuneRACE Cohort 3 recovered participants were defined by two consecutive negative NP/OP PCR tests, healthcare professional clearance, or symptom resolution. In the prospective study, whole blood, serum and a nasopharyngeal or oropharyngeal swab were collected from each participant by mobile phlebotomists. Participants in the prospective study had the option to provide additional blood draws and questionnaires over an approximately 2-month period. Before DNA extraction, blood samples from the prospective study were shipped at room temperature or frozen. The CDR3 contains 15 residues, cysteine and phenylalanine counted. Only CDR3 DNA remains: 45 bases, in frame from the first base. CDR1 SNHLY and CDR2 FYNNEI are derived from the germline V gene. Relative to germline, V is missing 5 bases and J is missing 13 bases, with 16 bases of the junction outside any gene match.

This sequence was found in a man aged 18-30 years who had recovered from COVID-19. The sequencing input was PBMCs or T cells enriched from blood (not recorded which). The chain is assembled from TRBV2 and TRBJ1-1; 10 bases in the middle match TRBD1. The sequence in DNA is TGTGCCAGCAGTACGGATAAAGGGACAGGGGCCGGGGGTTTCTTT. Translated, it reads CASSTDKGTGAGGFF.